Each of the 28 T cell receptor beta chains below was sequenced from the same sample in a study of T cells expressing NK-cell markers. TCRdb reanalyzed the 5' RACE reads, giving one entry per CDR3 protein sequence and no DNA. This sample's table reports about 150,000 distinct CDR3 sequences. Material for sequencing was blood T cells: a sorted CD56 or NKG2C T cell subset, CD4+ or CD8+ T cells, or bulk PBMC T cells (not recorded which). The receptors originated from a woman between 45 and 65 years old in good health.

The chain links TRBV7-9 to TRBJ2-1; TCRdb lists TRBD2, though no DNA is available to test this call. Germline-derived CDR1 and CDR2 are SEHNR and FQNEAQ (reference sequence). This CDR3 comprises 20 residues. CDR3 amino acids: CASSSQLAGGWGSSYNEQFF.

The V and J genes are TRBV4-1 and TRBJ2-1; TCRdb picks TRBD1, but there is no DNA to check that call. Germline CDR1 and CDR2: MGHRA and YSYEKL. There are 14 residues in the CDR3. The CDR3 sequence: CASSYRDKYNEQFF.

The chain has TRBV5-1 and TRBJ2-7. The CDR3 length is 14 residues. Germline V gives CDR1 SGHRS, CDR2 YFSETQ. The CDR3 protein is CASSLEGYSYEQYF.

The chain's CDR3 is CASSQVNPRGDIQYF. The rearrangement links TRBV4-1 to TRBJ2-4; checking the TCRdb D call of TRBD2 is not possible without DNA. The germline gives CDR1 MGHRA, CDR2 YSYEKL. The CDR3 sequence is 15 residues long.

The CDR3 here is CASSQDLETEQFF. This sequence joins TRBV3-1 and TRBJ2-1. Looked up from germline, CDR1 is LGHDT and CDR2 is YNNKEL (reference sequence). The CDR3 consists of 13 residues.

The CDR3 loop is CASSTSGTSGRYTGELFF. The J gene is TRBJ2-2, the V gene TRBV11-2; TCRdb reports TRBD2, a call that lacks DNA to check it against. Germline-derived CDR1 and CDR2 are SGHAT and FQNNGV. The CDR3 has 18 amino acids.

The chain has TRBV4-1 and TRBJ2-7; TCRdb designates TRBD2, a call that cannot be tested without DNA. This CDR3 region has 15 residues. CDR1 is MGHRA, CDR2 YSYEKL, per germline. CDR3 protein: CASSQSSGSTYEQYF.

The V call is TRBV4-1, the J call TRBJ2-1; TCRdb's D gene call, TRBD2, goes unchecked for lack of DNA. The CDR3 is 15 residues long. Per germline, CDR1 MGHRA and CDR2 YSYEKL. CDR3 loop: CASSQVASGVDEQFF.

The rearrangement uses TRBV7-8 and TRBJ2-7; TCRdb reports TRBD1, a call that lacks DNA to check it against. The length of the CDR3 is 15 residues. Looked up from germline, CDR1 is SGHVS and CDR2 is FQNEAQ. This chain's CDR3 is CASSLALRRPGEQYF.

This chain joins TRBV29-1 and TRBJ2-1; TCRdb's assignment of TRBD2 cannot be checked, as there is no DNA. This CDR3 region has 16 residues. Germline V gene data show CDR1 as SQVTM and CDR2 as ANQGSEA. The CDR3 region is CSVDVPEASGTFEQFF.

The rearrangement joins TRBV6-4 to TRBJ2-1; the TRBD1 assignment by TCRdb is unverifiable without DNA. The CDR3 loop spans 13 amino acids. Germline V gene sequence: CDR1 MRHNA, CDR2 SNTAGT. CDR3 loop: CASGTGAYNEQFF.

CDR3 sequence reads: CASSLQGSEQYF. The rearrangement uses TRBV7-9 and TRBJ2-7; TCRdb designates TRBD1, a call that cannot be tested without DNA. The CDR3 sequence is 12 residues long. Germline V CDR1 and CDR2: SEHNR, FQNEAQ (reference sequence). Complete variable domain (other parts from reference TRBV7-9 and TRBJ2-7): DTGVSQNPRHKITKRGQNVTFRCDPISEHNRLYWYRQTLGQGPEFLTYFQNEAQLEKSRLLSDRFSAERPKGSFSTLEIQRTEQGDSAMYLCASSLQGSEQYFGPGTRLTVT.

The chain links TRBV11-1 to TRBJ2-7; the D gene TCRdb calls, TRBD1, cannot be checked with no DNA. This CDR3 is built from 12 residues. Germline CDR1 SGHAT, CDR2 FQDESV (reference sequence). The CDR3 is CASSPGAVEQYF.

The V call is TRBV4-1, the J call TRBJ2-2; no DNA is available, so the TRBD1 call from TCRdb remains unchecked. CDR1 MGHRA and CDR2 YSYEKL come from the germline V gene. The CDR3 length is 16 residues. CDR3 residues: CASNPGRGLDTGELFF.

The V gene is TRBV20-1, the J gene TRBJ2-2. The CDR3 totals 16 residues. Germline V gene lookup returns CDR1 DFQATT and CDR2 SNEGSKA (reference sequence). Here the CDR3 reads CSARDSDGLLSGELFF.

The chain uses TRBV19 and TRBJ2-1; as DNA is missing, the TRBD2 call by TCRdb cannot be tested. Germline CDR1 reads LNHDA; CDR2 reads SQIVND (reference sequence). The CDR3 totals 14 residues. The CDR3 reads CASSIDLEGLEQFF.

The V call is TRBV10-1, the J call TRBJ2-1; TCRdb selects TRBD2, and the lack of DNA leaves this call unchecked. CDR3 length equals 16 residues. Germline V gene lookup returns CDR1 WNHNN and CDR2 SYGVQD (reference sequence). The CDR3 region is CASSELWSSGMFEQFF.

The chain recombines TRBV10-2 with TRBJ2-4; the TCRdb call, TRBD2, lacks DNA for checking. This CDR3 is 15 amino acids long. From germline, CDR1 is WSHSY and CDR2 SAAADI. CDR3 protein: CASSELREGQDIQYF.

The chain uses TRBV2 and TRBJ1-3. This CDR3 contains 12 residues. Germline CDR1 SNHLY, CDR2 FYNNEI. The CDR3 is CASIGSRNTIYF.

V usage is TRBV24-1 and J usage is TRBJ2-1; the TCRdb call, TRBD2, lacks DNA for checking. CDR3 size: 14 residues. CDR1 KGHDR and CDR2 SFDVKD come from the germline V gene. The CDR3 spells CASLLAGGPSEQFF.

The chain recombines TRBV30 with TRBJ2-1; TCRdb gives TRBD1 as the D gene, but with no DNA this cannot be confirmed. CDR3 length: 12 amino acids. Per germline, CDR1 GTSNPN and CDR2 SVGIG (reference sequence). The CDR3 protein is CAWWDSYNEQFF.

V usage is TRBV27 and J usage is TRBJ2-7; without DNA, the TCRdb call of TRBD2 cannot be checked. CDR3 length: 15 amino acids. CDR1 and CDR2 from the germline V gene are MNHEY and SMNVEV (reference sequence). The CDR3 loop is CASSLASSGVYEQYF.

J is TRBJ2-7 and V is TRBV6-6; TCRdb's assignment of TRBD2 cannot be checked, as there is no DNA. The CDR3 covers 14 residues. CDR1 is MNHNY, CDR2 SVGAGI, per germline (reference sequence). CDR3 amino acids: CASSYGLTTYEQYF.

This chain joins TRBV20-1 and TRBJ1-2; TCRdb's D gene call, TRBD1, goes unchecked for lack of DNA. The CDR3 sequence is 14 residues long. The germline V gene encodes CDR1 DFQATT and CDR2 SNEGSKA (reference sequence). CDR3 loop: CSARDQAGGWGYTF.

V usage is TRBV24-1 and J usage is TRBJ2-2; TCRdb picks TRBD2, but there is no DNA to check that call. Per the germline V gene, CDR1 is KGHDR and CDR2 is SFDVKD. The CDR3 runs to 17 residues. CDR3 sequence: CATSDRGLFANTGELFF.

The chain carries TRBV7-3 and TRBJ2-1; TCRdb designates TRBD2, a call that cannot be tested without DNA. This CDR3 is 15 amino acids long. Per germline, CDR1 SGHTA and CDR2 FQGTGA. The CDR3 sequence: CASSLTPADDNEQFF.

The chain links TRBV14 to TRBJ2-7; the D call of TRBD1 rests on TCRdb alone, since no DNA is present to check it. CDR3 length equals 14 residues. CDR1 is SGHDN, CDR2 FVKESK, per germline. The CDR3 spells CASSQDWGDGEQYF.

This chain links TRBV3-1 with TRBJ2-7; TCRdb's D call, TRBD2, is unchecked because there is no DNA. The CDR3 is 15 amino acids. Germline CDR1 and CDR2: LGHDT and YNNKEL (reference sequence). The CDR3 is CASNIGTSGIDEQYF.